The rows below give T cell receptor beta chains drawn from one sample of a study of cytomegalovirus exposure and HLA in healthy donors. Using immunoSEQ multiplex PCR, the repertoire was profiled, and TCRdb retains in-frame clones only, with some absent. This sample yields approximately 240,000 clones, of which roughly 82% are seen a single time; 4.5% to 6% belongs to the top ten. The source material was PBMCs. The origin of the receptors is a middle-aged woman in good health and CMV-seropositive. CDR3s leave out the opening cysteine and the closing phenylalanine or tryptophan. Fields, in order: J gene, D gene, V gene, CDR3 protein. The D gene is left open where the match is weak.

j_gene: TRBJ1-1
d_gene: NA
v_gene: TRBV6-1
CDR3aa: ASREDRDTEAF

j_gene: TRBJ1-2
d_gene: NA
v_gene: TRBV7-2
CDR3aa: ASSSTGQILGYT

j_gene: TRBJ1-1
d_gene: TRBD1
v_gene: TRBV27
CDR3aa: ASSRVGNHRGHTEAF

j_gene: TRBJ1-2
d_gene: TRBD1
v_gene: TRBV27
CDR3aa: ASSDSDRTWNGYT

j_gene: TRBJ1-1
d_gene: NA
v_gene: TRBV5-4
CDR3aa: ASATLNTEAF

j_gene: TRBJ1-1
d_gene: NA
v_gene: TRBV5-1
CDR3aa: ASSLSGQTNTEAF

j_gene: NA
d_gene: TRBD1
v_gene: TRBV6-6
CDR3aa: ASSHGQGAYEQY

j_gene: TRBJ2-5
d_gene: NA
v_gene: TRBV29-1
CDR3aa: SVEGLEETQY

j_gene: TRBJ2-7
d_gene: TRBD2
v_gene: TRBV5-1
CDR3aa: ASSLAGRGDYEQY

j_gene: TRBJ1-1
d_gene: TRBD1
v_gene: TRBV7-9
CDR3aa: SSSLGQGVSVKPEAF

j_gene: TRBJ2-7
d_gene: TRBD1
v_gene: TRBV14
CDR3aa: ASSLLPGQGYEQY

j_gene: TRBJ2-5
d_gene: NA
v_gene: TRBV15
CDR3aa: ATSRDQGETQY

j_gene: TRBJ1-1
d_gene: TRBD1
v_gene: TRBV15
CDR3aa: ATSAGTGMNTEAF

j_gene: TRBJ1-6
d_gene: TRBD1
v_gene: TRBV9
CDR3aa: ASSVRDSNSPLH

j_gene: TRBJ2-7
d_gene: NA
v_gene: TRBV10-3
CDR3aa: AIKPQGPTNYEQY

j_gene: TRBJ2-7
d_gene: NA
v_gene: TRBV30
CDR3aa: ALDTKNYEQY

j_gene: TRBJ2-2
d_gene: NA
v_gene: TRBV9
CDR3aa: ASSARTANTGELF

j_gene: TRBJ2-5
d_gene: NA
v_gene: TRBV11-2
CDR3aa: ASSLMLDQGKETQY

j_gene: TRBJ1-3
d_gene: TRBD1
v_gene: TRBV9
CDR3aa: ASSVDRAGNTIY

j_gene: TRBJ1-1
d_gene: NA
v_gene: TRBV27
CDR3aa: ASSLVEGVNTEAF

j_gene: TRBJ2-5
d_gene: NA
v_gene: TRBV7-6
CDR3aa: ASSPTTRGETQY

j_gene: TRBJ1-5
d_gene: NA
v_gene: TRBV27
CDR3aa: ASSSRARGISNQPQH

j_gene: TRBJ2-2
d_gene: TRBD1
v_gene: TRBV7-3
CDR3aa: ASSPRTGSLTGELF

j_gene: TRBJ1-1
d_gene: NA
v_gene: TRBV28
CDR3aa: ASSIPSRDTEAF

j_gene: TRBJ2-1
d_gene: TRBD1
v_gene: TRBV29-1
CDR3aa: SVEGGTGVNEQF

j_gene: TRBJ2-1
d_gene: TRBD2
v_gene: TRBV4-1
CDR3aa: ASSKARLADYNEQF

j_gene: TRBJ2-3
d_gene: TRBD2
v_gene: TRBV4-3
CDR3aa: ASSLSGLAGRSTDTQY

j_gene: TRBJ1-2
d_gene: NA
v_gene: TRBV25-1
CDR3aa: ASSLSTGGGPGYGYT

j_gene: TRBJ1-4
d_gene: NA
v_gene: TRBV7-2
CDR3aa: ASSSQVRNEKLF

j_gene: TRBJ2-7
d_gene: NA
v_gene: TRBV4-3
CDR3aa: ASSQDMTGLFEQY

j_gene: TRBJ2-1
d_gene: TRBD2
v_gene: TRBV4-3
CDR3aa: ASSQSAFSGGPGKQF

j_gene: TRBJ2-7
d_gene: NA
v_gene: TRBV7-2
CDR3aa: ASSQAGTAYEQY

j_gene: TRBJ2-3
d_gene: NA
v_gene: TRBV2
CDR3aa: ASSEARPEETQY

j_gene: TRBJ2-1
d_gene: TRBD2
v_gene: TRBV6-1
CDR3aa: ASSEIAGGYNEQF

j_gene: TRBJ2-7
d_gene: NA
v_gene: TRBV6-5
CDR3aa: ASSYSKGGYEQY

j_gene: TRBJ2-1
d_gene: TRBD1
v_gene: TRBV5-1
CDR3aa: ASSSPAGQGGRGQF

j_gene: TRBJ2-7
d_gene: NA
v_gene: TRBV5-5
CDR3aa: ASTPGPPSYEQY

j_gene: TRBJ2-7
d_gene: NA
v_gene: TRBV7-2
CDR3aa: ASSLPSSYEQY

j_gene: TRBJ2-7
d_gene: NA
v_gene: TRBV6-5
CDR3aa: ASSYGLGASYEQY

j_gene: TRBJ1-2
d_gene: TRBD1
v_gene: TRBV27
CDR3aa: ASSSKDRVGYT

j_gene: TRBJ2-3
d_gene: NA
v_gene: TRBV14
CDR3aa: ASSQGGLRLDTQY

j_gene: TRBJ2-5
d_gene: NA
v_gene: TRBV2
CDR3aa: ASSDRGITETQY

j_gene: TRBJ1-2
d_gene: NA
v_gene: TRBV29-1
CDR3aa: SVEGALIYT

j_gene: TRBJ1-1
d_gene: NA
v_gene: TRBV6-1
CDR3aa: ASSGRGLNTEAF

j_gene: TRBJ2-2
d_gene: NA
v_gene: TRBV11-2
CDR3aa: ASGRNRANTGELF

j_gene: TRBJ1-1
d_gene: TRBD1
v_gene: TRBV25-1
CDR3aa: ASSEVETGSTEAF

j_gene: TRBJ2-7
d_gene: TRBD1
v_gene: TRBV6-4
CDR3aa: ASSDLMDRVWSYEQY

j_gene: TRBJ1-2
d_gene: TRBD1
v_gene: TRBV30
CDR3aa: AWSSGRGRGYT

j_gene: TRBJ1-1
d_gene: TRBD1
v_gene: TRBV30
CDR3aa: AREPGQDNTEAF

j_gene: TRBJ2-7
d_gene: TRBD1
v_gene: TRBV10-3
CDR3aa: ATRGQGSQEQY

j_gene: TRBJ1-3
d_gene: TRBD1
v_gene: TRBV2
CDR3aa: ASSARQGGNTIY

j_gene: TRBJ2-1
d_gene: NA
v_gene: TRBV4-3
CDR3aa: ASSQVRQSRQF

j_gene: TRBJ1-4
d_gene: NA
v_gene: TRBV5-4
CDR3aa: ASSTGQTNEKLF

j_gene: TRBJ2-3
d_gene: TRBD2
v_gene: TRBV13
CDR3aa: ASSLALAGGTDTQY

j_gene: TRBJ2-2
d_gene: TRBD2
v_gene: TRBV10-2
CDR3aa: ASGGPGTRGTGELF